One sample yielded the 20 T cell receptor beta chains listed below, sequenced in a study of T cells after yellow fever vaccination. One entry per CDR3 protein results from TCRdb running MiXCR on the 5' RACE reads. The sample has almost 600,000 distinct CDR3 sequences; less than 15% are singletons. Sequencing used PBMCs, obtained on the day of the yellow fever booster vaccination. The receptors come from a man aged 25-45 years who received the YFV17D yellow fever vaccine.

This clonotype has just one count. The gene calls are TRBV30 and TRBJ2-7; D is perhaps TRBD2 (7 bases). Germline V gene sequence: CDR1 GTSNPN, CDR2 SVGIG (reference sequence). The CDR3 totals 16 residues. Trimming cost V 0 bases and J 3 bases, with 18 bases left between them. The CDR3 DNA reads as TGTGCCTGGAGTGTACGCCGTGGGGGGGCGAACTACGAGCAGTACTTC. Translation gives CAWSVRRGGANYEQYF.

The chain is built from TRBV7-6 and TRBJ1-5, with a tentative D call TRBD1 (5 bases). Trimming pared 10 bases from V and 6 bases from J, leaving 28 bases between. The germline CDR1 and CDR2 sequences are SGHVS and FNYEAQ. This CDR3 region has 17 residues. The CDR3 spells CATSIPRLLEGCQPQHF. In DNA form, the CDR3 reads TGTGCCACCTCTATTCCCAGACTCCTCGAGGGGTGTCAGCCCCAGCATTTT.

This clonotype was counted only a few times. The chain joins TRBV4-2 to TRBJ1-2, with D possibly TRBD1 on 5 matching bases. CDR1 and CDR2 (germline): LGHNA, YNFKEQ. The CDR3 totals 13 residues. The V end was cut by 0 bases, the J end by 8 bases, with 10 bases between. This chain's CDR3 is CASSQDQGWGYTF. CDR3 sequence (DNA): TGTGCCAGCAGCCAAGATCAGGGTTGGGGCTACACCTTC.

The chain employs TRBV30 and TRBJ2-2, with D possibly being TRBD1 (6 bases). Trimming removed 4 bases at V and 4 bases at J, with 16 bases between. CDR3 length: 15 residues. Germline assignment: CDR1 GTSNPN and CDR2 SVGIG (reference sequence). Written as DNA, the CDR3 is TGTGCCTGGACTTCTTACAGGGCGGCCACCGGGGAGCTGTTTTTT. It is translated as CAWTSYRAATGELFF.

CDR3 nucleotides: TGTGCCACGTCTAGCGGGAGGGACAATGAGCAGTTCTTC. This translates into CATSSGRDNEQFF. The chain couples TRBV24-1 to TRBJ2-1, with TRBD2 identical over 12 bases. The CDR3 extends over 13 amino acids. V was pared by 10 bases and J by 5 bases, with 2 bases of the junction left unmatched. Germline CDR1 KGHDR, CDR2 SFDVKD.

This chain uses TRBV20-1 with TRBJ1-2, with a tentative D call TRBD1 (5 bases). The V end was cut by 1 base, the J end by 3 bases, with 12 bases between. Germline lookup yields CDR1 DFQATT and CDR2 SNEGSKA (reference sequence). CDR3 length: 14 residues. In DNA form, the CDR3 reads TGCAGTGCTAGAGGGACAACCCCGGACTATGGCTACACCTTC. Its protein is CSARGTTPDYGYTF.

The V gene is TRBV29-1, the J gene TRBJ2-7; either TRBD1 or TRBD2 may fit D (5 bases each). Looked up from germline, CDR1 is SQVTM and CDR2 is ANQGSEA. This CDR3 is 14 amino acids long. Trimming stripped 7 bases from V and 2 bases from J, with 18 bases between. The chain's CDR3 is CSAAARGSTYEQYF. CDR3 sequence (DNA): TGCAGCGCCGCCGCGAGGGGAAGCACCTACGAGCAGTACTTC.

This clonotype was recorded a few times. The chain carries TRBV5-4 and TRBJ2-7; perhaps TRBD1 as D (6 bases). The CDR3 has 15 residues. The V end was cut by 4 bases, the J end by 3 bases, with 17 bases between. The germline V gene has CDR1 SGHNT and CDR2 YYREEE (reference sequence). The CDR3 DNA reads TGTGCCAGCAGCCGCGGACAGAGAGGGGACTACGAGCAGTACTTC. Translating gives CASSRGQRGDYEQYF.

This clonotype was seen a few times. The chain's CDR3 is CASSQGSWRANYGYTF. The CDR3, as DNA: TGTGCCAGCAGCCAGGGGAGTTGGAGAGCTAACTATGGCTACACCTTC. V is TRBV7-2 and J is TRBJ1-2, with D perhaps TRBD1 (6 bases). CDR1 SGHTA and CDR2 FQGNSA come from the germline V gene. Trimming stripped 5 bases from V and 0 bases from J, with 16 bases between. CDR3 length: 16 residues.

CDR3 region: CASSHRTGAYEQYF. DNA for the CDR3: TGCGCCAGCAGCCATCGGACAGGTGCCTACGAGCAGTACTTC. This chain links TRBV4-3 with TRBJ2-7; 7 bases fit TRBD1. Losses at the gene ends were 3 bases for V and 2 bases for J; bases not matched to a gene: 4. The CDR3 is made up of 14 amino acids. Looked up from germline, CDR1 is LGHNA and CDR2 is YSLEER.

The gene calls are TRBV10-3 and TRBJ1-1, with D unclear. The CDR3 has 11 residues. The germline CDR1 and CDR2 sequences are ENHRY and SYGVKD. V was shortened by 7 bases and J by 8 bases, with 11 bases between the two germline ends. This CDR3 is CAIKEDWEAFF. The CDR3 nucleotides read TGTGCCATCAAGGAGGATTGGGAAGCTTTCTTT.

In its sample, this clonotype was seen many times. The J gene is TRBJ2-7, the V gene TRBV3-1, with TRBD1 as a possible D gene (5 bases). V gave up 3 bases and J gave up 6 bases, with 15 bases separating them. The CDR3 runs to 14 residues. Looked up from germline, CDR1 is LGHDT and CDR2 is YNNKEL (reference sequence). The CDR3 bases are TGTGCCAGCAGCCAGTCAGGGCAGGGCGCCGAGCAGTACTTC. It encodes CASSQSGQGAEQYF.

The table lists this clonotype with a few counts. The chain has TRBV28 and TRBJ2-7; no clear D. In germline, CDR1 is MDHEN, CDR2 SYDVKM. The CDR3 spans 13 residues. V gave up 3 bases and J gave up 2 bases, with 8 bases separating them. CDR3 protein: CASSFGSTYEQYF. CDR3 coding DNA: TGTGCCAGCAGTTTTGGCAGCACCTACGAGCAGTACTTC.

This clonotype was counted between two and nine times. The J gene is TRBJ2-2, the V gene TRBV5-6; a possible D gene is TRBD1 (5 bases). V was clipped by 2 bases and J by 9 bases, with 14 bases between them. From germline, CDR1 is SGHDT and CDR2 YYEEEE. The CDR3 sequence is 14 residues long. The CDR3 reads CASSFTGLGRELFF. In DNA form, the CDR3 reads TGTGCCAGCAGCTTCACAGGTTTGGGCAGGGAGCTGTTTTTT.

The chain employs TRBV20-1 and TRBJ2-6; D possibly uses TRBD1 or TRBD2 (6 bases each). V was pared by 0 bases and J by 3 bases, with 12 bases between. This CDR3 spans 16 amino acids. Germline V gene lookup returns CDR1 DFQATT and CDR2 SNEGSKA (reference sequence). This CDR3 reads CSARDGGGSGANVLTF. The CDR3 DNA sequence: TGCAGTGCTAGAGACGGAGGGGGAAGTGGGGCCAACGTCCTGACTTTC.

This clonotype has just a few counts. The chain employs TRBV6-1 and TRBJ2-1; perhaps TRBD1 as D (5 bases). This CDR3 is 15 amino acids long. From germline, CDR1 is MNHNS and CDR2 SASEGT. Trimming shortened V by 5 bases and J by 5 bases, and 16 bases separated the two germline ends. The CDR3 DNA sequence: TGTGCCAGCAGTCGGCTCAGGGTGATAAACAATGAGCAGTTCTTC. Translation: CASSRLRVINNEQFF.

This clonotype was seen a few times. The genes are TRBV12-3 or TRBV12-4 and TRBJ2-3; 7 bases fit TRBD2. With 7 bases clipped from V and 4 bases from J, the junction kept 8 bases outside the gene matches. This CDR3 has 14 amino acids. The CDR3 sequence: CASTLRTSSDTQYF. CDR3 nucleotide sequence: TGTGCCAGCACCCTGCGGACTAGTTCAGATACGCAGTATTTT.

This clonotype was counted between two and nine times. This rearrangement joins TRBV7-2 to TRBJ2-1, with 9 bases identical to TRBD2. V trimming: 5 bases; J trimming: 6 bases; junction bases outside the gene matches: 11. CDR1 and CDR2 from the germline V gene are SGHTA and FQGNSA. This CDR3 has 16 residues. The CDR3 is CASSTPGTSPSNEQFF. The CDR3 nucleotides read TGTGCCAGCAGCACCCCCGGGACTAGCCCCTCCAATGAGCAGTTCTTC.

At least ten counts were recorded for this clonotype. V usage is TRBV5-6 and J usage is TRBJ2-6; TRBD1 matches at 8 bases. With 4 bases clipped from V and 0 bases from J, the junction kept 0 bases outside the gene matches. The CDR3 has 15 residues. The germline V gene encodes CDR1 SGHDT and CDR2 YYEEEE. The chain's CDR3 is CASSGQGSGANVLTF. As DNA, the CDR3 is TGTGCCAGCAGCGGACAGGGCTCTGGGGCCAACGTCCTGACTTTC.

With regard to this clonotype: Compared with germline, one end of the junction differs, possibly owing to a read error. The genes are TRBV6-1 and TRBJ2-5, with D possibly matching TRBD2 (6 bases). CDR1 is MNHNS, CDR2 SASEGT, per germline. The CDR3 length is 15 residues. The chain's CDR3 is CVSSFSGSAWETQYF. The DNA of the CDR3 is TGTGTCAGCAGCTTTAGCGGCAGCGCGTGGGAGACCCAGTACTTC.